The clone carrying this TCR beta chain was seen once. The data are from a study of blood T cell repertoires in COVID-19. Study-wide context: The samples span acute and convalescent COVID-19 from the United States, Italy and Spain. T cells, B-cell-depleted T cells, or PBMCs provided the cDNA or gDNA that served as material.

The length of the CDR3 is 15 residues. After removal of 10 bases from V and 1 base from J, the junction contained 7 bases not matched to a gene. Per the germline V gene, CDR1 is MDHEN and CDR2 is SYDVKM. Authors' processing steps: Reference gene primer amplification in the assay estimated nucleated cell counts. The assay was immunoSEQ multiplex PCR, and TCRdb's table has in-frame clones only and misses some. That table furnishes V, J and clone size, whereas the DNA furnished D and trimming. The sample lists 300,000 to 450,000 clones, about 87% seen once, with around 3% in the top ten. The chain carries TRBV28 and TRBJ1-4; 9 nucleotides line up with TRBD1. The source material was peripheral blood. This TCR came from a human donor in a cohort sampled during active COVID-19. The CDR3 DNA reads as TGTGCCACCAAGGACAGGGGTAGAACTAATGAAAAACTGTTTTTT. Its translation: CATKDRGRTNEKLFF.